This T cell receptor beta chain comes out of a study of shared clonotypes between healthy human individuals. CD8 cells classed as naive were CD45RO-negative and positively selected for CCR7, excluding terminally differentiated effector memory CD45RA+ cells. This CDR3 is 14 amino acids long. Germline CDR1 SGHNT, CDR2 YYREEE (reference sequence). The V and J ends lost 7 bases and 0 bases, in that order; junction bases with no gene match: 4. Generated by immunoSEQ multiplex PCR, the TCRdb table keeps only in-frame clones and is missing some. This sample yields 1.5 million to 2.5 million clones, of which approximately 94% are seen a single time; under 1.5% belongs to the top ten.

Sequencing was performed on naive CD8+ T cells sorted from blood. The chain combines TRBV5-4 with TRBJ2-1; 7 bases match TRBD2. This clonotype was sampled from a man aged 18 to 29 in good health. As DNA, the CDR3 is TGTGCCAGCTTCGGACTAGACTCCTACAATGAGCAGTTCTTC. Protein product: CASFGLDSYNEQFF.